This entry lists 30 T cell receptor beta chains sequenced from one sample in a study of blood T cell repertoires in COVID-19. The assay was immunoSEQ multiplex PCR, and TCRdb's table has in-frame clones only and misses some. The sample holds 400,000 to 550,000 clones, around 88% seen once. Sequenced input: peripheral blood. These receptor sequences come from a woman in her 30s with acute or convalescent COVID-19.

The CDR3: CASSFTGGWSTDTQYF. The CDR3 nucleotides read TGCGCCAGCAGCTTCACAGGGGGGTGGAGCACAGATACGCAGTATTTT. This chain joins TRBV5-1 and TRBJ2-3; 8 bases are shared with TRBD1. CDR1 and CDR2 (germline): SGHRS, YFSETQ. Trimming removed 2 bases from V and 0 bases from J; junction bases left unmatched: 5. CDR3 length equals 16 residues.

The chain carries TRBV19 and TRBJ1-5; tentative D call: TRBD1 (5 bases). The CDR3 has 14 residues. V was shortened by 3 bases and J by 7 bases, with 13 bases between the two germline ends. CDR1 is LNHDA and CDR2 is SQIVND in the germline V gene (reference sequence). CDR3 DNA: TGTGCCAGTAGTATTGGAGGGGCTGAACAGCCCCAGCATTTT. This codes for CASSIGGAEQPQHF.

This rearrangement joins TRBV30 to TRBJ2-7; 10 bases match TRBD2. The CDR3 is 13 amino acids. The germline gives CDR1 GTSNPN, CDR2 SVGIG (reference sequence). V shed 3 bases, J shed 7 bases, and the junction held 6 bases outside the gene matches. The CDR3 here is CAWRKRGGREQYF. Written as DNA, the CDR3 is TGTGCCTGGAGGAAGCGGGGGGGCCGGGAGCAGTACTTC.

This chain uses TRBV10-1 with TRBJ2-1, with 8 bases aligning to TRBD2. This CDR3 is 15 amino acids long. CDR1 is WNHNN, CDR2 SYGVQD, per germline (reference sequence). The V and J ends lost 9 bases and 5 bases, in that order; junction bases with no gene match: 12. Here the CDR3 reads CARRRGTRGNNEQFF. CDR3 sequence (DNA): TGCGCCAGAAGGAGGGGGACTAGGGGAAACAATGAGCAGTTCTTC.

This chain uses TRBV2 with TRBJ1-2, with 10 bases fitting TRBD1. Per germline, CDR1 SNHLY and CDR2 FYNNEI. The CDR3 runs to 14 residues. V shed 8 bases and J 7 bases; nucleotides not matched to a gene: 10. CDR3 amino acids: CASLHSWDRGGYTF. The CDR3 DNA follows: TGTGCCAGCCTCCATTCTTGGGACAGGGGTGGCTACACCTTC.

This clone was recorded a few times. The chain uses TRBV5-1 and TRBJ1-2; TRBD1 agrees at 8 bases. Per the germline V gene, CDR1 is SGHRS and CDR2 is YFSETQ. The CDR3 covers 14 residues. Unmatched junction bases numbered 6, after V lost 2 bases and J lost 6 bases. DNA for the CDR3: TGCGCCAGCAGCTTCCCTGGACAGGGAAATGGCTACACCTTC. Translation gives CASSFPGQGNGYTF.

V is TRBV12-5 and J is TRBJ2-3; perhaps TRBD1 as D (6 bases). Trimming took 6 bases from V and 5 from J, leaving 18 bases between them. This CDR3 comprises 15 residues. Germline assignment: CDR1 LGHNT and CDR2 FRNRAP. Here the CDR3 reads CASGPGHPVLDTQYF. In DNA form, the CDR3 reads TGTGCTAGTGGCCCGGGACACCCTGTGTTAGATACGCAGTATTTT.

This sequence joins TRBV28 and TRBJ2-3; D might be TRBD2 (6 bases). In germline, CDR1 is MDHEN, CDR2 SYDVKM. This CDR3 comprises 17 residues. Trimming stripped 3 bases from V and 2 bases from J, with 18 bases between. The CDR3 sequence: CASSFTGANMDTDTQYF. As DNA, the CDR3 is TGTGCCAGCAGTTTTACGGGAGCAAATATGGACACAGATACGCAGTATTTT.

This chain links TRBV15 with TRBJ1-5; the D is unclear. Germline V gives CDR1 LNHNV, CDR2 YYDKDF (reference sequence). Trimming cost V 0 bases and J 6 bases, with 9 bases left between them. The CDR3 extends over 14 amino acids. In DNA form, the CDR3 reads TGTGCCACCAGCAGAGAGGTATTGCGTCAGCCCCAGCATTTT. Encoded protein: CATSREVLRQPQHF.

The rearrangement uses TRBV2 and TRBJ1-2; weak D call: TRBD1 (5 bases). Germline loops: CDR1 SNHLY, CDR2 FYNNEI. The CDR3 covers 14 residues. Trimming shortened V by 6 bases and J by 4 bases, and 15 bases separated the two germline ends. As DNA, the CDR3 is TGTGCCAGCAGCCGCTCACAGGATTTCTATGGCTACACCTTC. This codes for CASSRSQDFYGYTF. The full variable domain, with the rest looked up from reference TRBV2 and TRBJ1-2, is EPEVTQTPSHQVTQMGQEVILRCVPISNHLYFYWYRQILGQKVEFLVSFYNNEISEKSEIFDDQFSVERPDGSNFTLKIRSTKLEDSAMYFCASSRSQDFYGYTFGSGTRLTVV.

V is TRBV9 and J is TRBJ1-1, with D perhaps matching TRBD1 (6 bases). CDR1 and CDR2 (germline): SGDLS, YYNGEE. Deletions cut 4 bases from V and 11 bases from J, with 18 bases between. The CDR3 extends over 13 amino acids. The CDR3 DNA sequence: TGTGCCAGCAGCCCACCGGGGGGGGCGGAGGCTTTCTTT. It translates to CASSPPGGAEAFF. Full variable domain (remainder filled in from reference TRBV9 and TRBJ1-1): DSGVTQTPKHLITATGQRVTLRCSPRSGDLSVYWYQQSLDQGLQFLIQYYNGEERAKGNILERFSAQQFPDLHSELNLSSLELGDSALYFCASSPPGGAEAFFGQGTRLTVV.

A single count supports this clone. The rearrangement links TRBV2 to TRBJ2-1; no firm D call. The V gene's germline CDR1 is SNHLY and CDR2 FYNNEI. With 1 base removed from V and 5 bases from J, the gap between germline ends came to 6 bases. This CDR3 has 13 amino acids. The CDR3 DNA reads TGTGCCAGCAGTGAAGGGGCACACAATGAGCAGTTCTTC. Translated, it gives CASSEGAHNEQFF.

V is TRBV7-7 and J is TRBJ2-7, with TRBD2 matching over 7 bases. Germline V gene lookup returns CDR1 SSHAT and CDR2 FNYEAQ (reference sequence). The CDR3 runs to 13 residues. V lost 3 bases, J lost 2 bases, and 1 base stayed unmatched. CDR3 DNA: TGTGCCAGCAGCTTCGGACTAGCCTACGAGCAGTACTTC. It codes for CASSFGLAYEQYF.

The chain has TRBV10-3 and TRBJ2-1, with TRBD2 matching 7 bases. In germline, CDR1 is ENHRY, CDR2 SYGVKD. CDR3 length: 12 amino acids. V trimming: 3 bases; J trimming: 7 bases; junction bases outside the gene matches: 0. The DNA for the CDR3 is TGTGCCATCAGTGAAGCGGGGAATGAGCAGTTCTTC. It is translated as CAISEAGNEQFF.

CDR3 DNA: TGTGCCACCAGCAGAGCAGGGTCACGCACAGATACGCAGTATTTT. Translating it yields CATSRAGSRTDTQYF. The chain employs TRBV15 and TRBJ2-3; TRBD1 is a possible D gene (5 bases). Germline V gives CDR1 LNHNV, CDR2 YYDKDF (reference sequence). The length of the CDR3 is 15 residues. The V end was cut by 1 base, the J end by 1 base, with 9 bases between.

The chain employs TRBV2 and TRBJ2-5; 7 bases line up with TRBD1. Trimming removed 8 bases from V and 3 bases from J; junction bases left unmatched: 0. Germline CDR1 is SNHLY and CDR2 is FYNNEI. The CDR3 runs to 11 residues. CDR3 nucleotides: TGTGCCAGCGACAGGGAAGAGACCCAGTACTTC. Residues: CASDREETQYF.

In nucleotides, the CDR3 is TGTGCCACCGGAGGCCGGGAGAACACCGGGGAGCTGTTTTTT. It specifies CATGGRENTGELFF. The chain employs TRBV24-1 and TRBJ2-2, with TRBD2 as a possible D gene (5 bases). V was trimmed by 9 bases and J by 1 base, leaving 11 bases between them. This CDR3 has 14 residues. CDR1 and CDR2 (germline): KGHDR, SFDVKD.

This rearrangement joins TRBV27 to TRBJ1-5, with D hard to call. The germline V gene has CDR1 MNHEY and CDR2 SMNVEV (reference sequence). The V end lost 6 bases, the J end lost 5 bases, and 8 bases lay between the germline ends. This CDR3 spans 12 amino acids. CDR3 region: CASRAGDQPQHF. The DNA of the CDR3 is TGTGCCAGCAGGGCGGGAGATCAGCCCCAGCATTTT.

The chain links TRBV9 to TRBJ2-7, with a possible D match to TRBD1 (5 bases). This CDR3 has 13 residues. CDR1 and CDR2 (germline): SGDLS, YYNGEE. Trimming took 3 bases from V and 10 from J, leaving 17 bases between them. CDR3 sequence (DNA): TGTGCCAGCAGCGGACGACACCAGGGCTACCAGTACTTC. Protein sequence: CASSGRHQGYQYF.

The V and J genes are TRBV6-6 and TRBJ2-2; 7 bases are shared with TRBD1. Trimming cost V 6 bases and J 5 bases; bases outside gene matches: 9. Germline loops: CDR1 MNHNY, CDR2 SVGAGI (reference sequence). The CDR3 is 15 residues long. CDR3 region: CASSPRTGLTGELFF. The CDR3 DNA reads TGTGCCAGCAGCCCTCGGACAGGCCTTACCGGGGAGCTGTTTTTT.

The V gene is TRBV4-1, the J gene TRBJ1-2, with 7 bases that match TRBD1. The germline CDR1 and CDR2 sequences are MGHRA and YSYEKL. The junction had 14 bases not matched to a gene; V was cut back by 2 bases and J by 5 bases. The CDR3 sequence is 17 residues long. This chain's CDR3 is CASSQTLVQGLRYGYTF. The CDR3 coding sequence is TGCGCCAGCAGCCAAACCCTGGTACAGGGGTTGAGGTATGGCTACACCTTC.

The rearrangement joins TRBV5-8 to TRBJ2-2; possibly TRBD2 for D (5 bases). V was shortened by 0 bases and J by 2 bases, with 5 bases between the two germline ends. The CDR3 is 14 residues long. The germline gives CDR1 SGHTS, CDR2 YDEGEE. The CDR3 is CASSLGLNTGELFF. Written as DNA, the CDR3 is TGTGCCAGCAGCTTGGGACTAAACACCGGGGAGCTGTTTTTT.

CDR3 DNA sequence: TGTGCCATCAGTGAGATGGCAGGGGCGACTTCACCCCTCCACTTT. The encoded protein is CAISEMAGATSPLHF. V is TRBV10-3 and J is TRBJ1-6, with a tentative D call TRBD1 (6 bases). V dropped 2 bases and J dropped 9 bases, with 14 bases sitting between them. The CDR3 spans 15 residues. Germline CDR1 and CDR2: ENHRY and SYGVKD.

The chain links TRBV6-5 to TRBJ1-3; weak D call: TRBD1 (6 bases). Germline V gene lookup returns CDR1 MNHEY and CDR2 SVGAGI. The CDR3 consists of 16 residues. Deletions cut 3 bases from V and 2 bases from J, with 14 bases between. The CDR3: CASSYKGTSTGNTIYF. Here the CDR3 DNA reads TGTGCCAGCAGTTATAAGGGGACATCGACTGGAAACACCATATATTTT.

The chain employs TRBV28 and TRBJ2-5, with 12 bases fitting TRBD2. CDR3 length equals 19 residues. Germline trimming cut 7 bases from V and 1 base from J; bases unmatched to any gene: 16. The V gene's germline CDR1 is MDHEN and CDR2 SYDVKM. The CDR3 region is CASIFQPPGLAGIQETQYF. The CDR3 bases are TGTGCCAGCATTTTCCAACCCCCCGGACTAGCGGGGATCCAAGAGACCCAGTACTTC. Filled out from reference TRBV28 and TRBJ2-5, the complete variable domain reads DVKVTQSSRYLVKRTGEKVFLECVQDMDHENMFWYRQDPGLGLRLIYFSYDVKMKEKGDIPEGYSVSREKKERFSLILESASTNQTSMYLCASIFQPPGLAGIQETQYFGPGTRLLVL.

The rearrangement links TRBV4-1 to TRBJ1-1; the D is unclear. Germline CDR1 reads MGHRA; CDR2 reads YSYEKL. This CDR3 has 16 residues. Trimming left V 1 base short and J 8 bases short, with 20 bases between. As DNA, the CDR3 is TGCGCCAGCAGCCAAGGACACCGTAGGCCCTACATGGAAGCTTTCTTT. Protein product: CASSQGHRRPYMEAFF.

The chain uses TRBV7-2 and TRBJ2-5, with D perhaps matching TRBD1 (5 bases). Germline CDR1 reads SGHTA; CDR2 reads FQGNSA. Trimming shortened V by 2 bases and J by 5 bases, and 15 bases separated the two germline ends. This CDR3 has 15 amino acids. The CDR3 protein is CASSLNGQGRETQYF. The CDR3 bases are TGTGCCAGCAGCTTAAACGGGCAGGGTCGGGAGACCCAGTACTTC.

The chain joins TRBV30 to TRBJ1-1; D possibly corresponds to TRBD1 (5 bases). V was shortened by 0 bases and J by 3 bases, with 8 bases between the two germline ends. The CDR3 sequence is 13 residues long. Germline V lookup: CDR1 GTSNPN, CDR2 SVGIG (reference sequence). The chain's CDR3 is CAWSVPGYTEAFF. Written as DNA, the CDR3 is TGTGCCTGGAGTGTTCCAGGGTACACTGAAGCTTTCTTT.

This chain connects TRBV3-1 (or the pseudogene TRBV3-2) to TRBJ2-3, with a tentative D call TRBD2 (6 bases). CDR3 size: 14 residues. From germline, CDR1 is LGHDT and CDR2 YNNKEL (reference sequence). The germline V and J ends were trimmed by 4 bases and 7 bases, with 15 bases remaining between them. The CDR3 DNA reads as TGTGCCAGCAGCCGCCTGGGGGAGGACTATACGCAGTATTTT. Translating gives CASSRLGEDYTQYF.

V usage is TRBV5-6 and J usage is TRBJ1-4; D is perhaps TRBD1 (5 bases). CDR1 is SGHDT, CDR2 YYEEEE, per germline. The CDR3 totals 14 residues. The germline V and J ends were trimmed by 1 base and 8 bases, with 12 bases remaining between them. CDR3 loop: CASSLLLAGEKLFF. For the CDR3, the DNA is TGTGCCAGCAGCTTGTTGTTGGCAGGGGAAAAACTGTTTTTT.